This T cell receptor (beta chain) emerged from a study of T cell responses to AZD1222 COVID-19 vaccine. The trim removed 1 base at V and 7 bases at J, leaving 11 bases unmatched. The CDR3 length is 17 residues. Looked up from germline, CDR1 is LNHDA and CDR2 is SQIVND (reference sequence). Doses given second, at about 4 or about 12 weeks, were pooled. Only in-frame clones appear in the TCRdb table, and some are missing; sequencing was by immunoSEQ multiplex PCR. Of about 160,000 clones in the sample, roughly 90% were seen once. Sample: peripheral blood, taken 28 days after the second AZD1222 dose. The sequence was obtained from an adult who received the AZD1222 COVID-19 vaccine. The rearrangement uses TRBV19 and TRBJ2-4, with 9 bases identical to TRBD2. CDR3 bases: TGTGCCAGTAGTATAGTCGGTAGCGGGGGCTTTACTAACATTCAGTACTTC. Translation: CASSIVGSGGFTNIQYF.